The source of this TCR beta chain is a study of T cell repertoires in cytomegalovirus infection. Study-wide results and limits: Dominating the ex vivo response were HLA-C-restricted CMV-specific TCR beta clonotypes.

Regarding this clonotype: Its antigen is unidentified.

There are 14 residues in the CDR3. Germline V gives CDR1 MDHEN, CDR2 SYDVKM. V was cut by 3 bases and J by 8 bases, with 16 bases left in between. Via MiXCR, TCRdb re-called the reads, giving one row per CDR3 protein. The data show hundreds of thousands of distinct CDR3 sequences, roughly 22% seen once. The chain carries TRBV28 and TRBJ1-2; no clear D gene. The origin of this receptor is a human donor in good health (CMV status not recorded). Some clones in this sample may be carry-over from other donors' samples. Sample: CD8+ T cells from PBMCs. DNA for the CDR3: TGTGCCAGCAGTTTCCGCACATTTATTGAAGGCTACACCTTC. Amino acid sequence: CASSFRTFIEGYTF.